This T cell receptor (beta chain) was sequenced during a study of T-cell reconstitution after alpha-beta-depleted transplantation in children. Looked up from germline, CDR1 is LGHNA and CDR2 is YSLEER. CDR3 length: 14 residues. Concerning this clonotype itself: A read error may be the cause here, since a much bigger clone is one base away.

During its preparation, the TCRbeta library received unique molecular identifiers. One entry per CDR3 protein, called by TCRdb with MiXCR from the PCR reads. The sample consists of about half a million distinct CDR3 sequences, around 13% of them appearing once. This TCR came from a human donor who donated a stem cell graft to a child with combined immunodeficiency. V gene TRBV4-3 combines with J gene TRBJ2-5, with 7 bases that match TRBD1. Sequences were derived from PBMCs from the stem cell graft donor, sampled from the stem cell graft. CDR3 bases: TGCGCCAGCAGCCTCCAGGGGGATGGGGAGACCCGGTACTTC. Protein product: CASSLQGDGETRYF.